These 31 T cell receptor beta chains were all obtained from the same sample, sequenced in a study of CD8 T cells in ankylosing spondylitis. MiXCR was run by TCRdb on the 5' RACE reads, yielding one entry per CDR3 protein. The sample has fewer than 250,000 distinct CDR3 sequences; around 24% are singletons. Sequencing used blood, either unsorted or a sorted T cell fraction (not recorded which). The source of these receptors is a male donor with ankylosing spondylitis or in good health (not recorded which).

About this clonotype: One end of the junction does not line up with germline, which may come from a read error. This chain links TRBV20-1 with TRBJ1-2, with 7 bases aligning to TRBD1. From germline, CDR1 is DFQATT and CDR2 SNEGSKA (reference sequence). The CDR3 has 16 residues. CDR3 in amino acids: CCARKNGQANNYGYTF. The CDR3 DNA follows: TGCTGTGCTAGAAAAAACGGACAGGCGAATAACTATGGCTACACCTTC.

This clonotype was recorded many times. The gene calls are TRBV5-5 and TRBJ1-1; perhaps TRBD1 as D (6 bases). The germline gives CDR1 SGHKS, CDR2 YYEKEE (reference sequence). V was shortened by 4 bases and J by 4 bases, with 14 bases between the two germline ends. The length of the CDR3 is 14 residues. DNA for the CDR3: TGTGCCAGCAGCCATGTCAAAGGGGGCACTGAAGCTTTCTTT. Its translation: CASSHVKGGTEAFF.

Concerning this clonotype itself: Possible read error: a much larger clone is one base away. This rearrangement joins TRBV29-1 to TRBJ2-7, with 7 bases fitting TRBD1. This CDR3 comprises 13 residues. V gave up 7 bases and J gave up 2 bases; unmatched junction bases: 8. The germline V gene has CDR1 SQVTM and CDR2 ANQGSEA. The CDR3 reads CSAAPTGTYEQYF. The DNA of the CDR3 is TGCAGCGCCGCCCCGACAGGGACCTACGAGCAGTACTTC.

The J gene is TRBJ2-5, the V gene TRBV12-3 or TRBV12-4; 8 bases are shared with TRBD1. J lost 4 bases, V lost 3 bases, and 7 bases had no gene match. The CDR3 runs to 15 residues. For the CDR3, the DNA is TGTGCCAGCAGTTTCGGCAGGGGGCGTCCAGAGACCCAGTACTTC. Protein sequence: CASSFGRGRPETQYF.

There are many counts of this clonotype. V gene TRBV7-2 combines with J gene TRBJ2-2; TRBD1 or TRBD2 may be the D gene (5 bases each). Germline CDR1 SGHTA, CDR2 FQGNSA. The CDR3 spans 15 residues. V lost 1 base and J lost 3, with 9 bases in between. The CDR3 loop reads CASSLVGGDTGELFF. The CDR3 DNA reads TGTGCCAGCAGCTTAGTTGGGGGAGACACCGGGGAGCTGTTTTTT.

The rearrangement joins TRBV27 to TRBJ2-3; 10 positions match TRBD2. There are 17 residues in the CDR3. Unmatched junction bases numbered 9, after V lost 3 bases and J lost 3 bases. CDR1 is MNHEY, CDR2 SMNVEV, per germline (reference sequence). The CDR3 here is CASSFRTSGGGTDTQYF. The CDR3 nucleotides read TGTGCCAGCAGTTTCAGGACTAGCGGAGGGGGGACAGATACGCAGTATTTT.

This clonotype occurred many times. The J gene is TRBJ2-5, the V gene TRBV3-1; maybe TRBD1 (6 bases). The CDR3 has 15 residues. Germline CDR1 and CDR2: LGHDT and YNNKEL (reference sequence). Trimming left V 3 bases short and J 7 bases short, with 18 bases between. The CDR3 nucleotides read TGTGCCAGCAGCCATAGCGACAGGTCCGGTGGGACCCAGTACTTC. The encoded protein is CASSHSDRSGGTQYF.

This clonotype was recorded at least ten times. The chain carries TRBV7-6 and TRBJ2-3, with 7 bases identical to TRBD2. CDR1 and CDR2 (germline): SGHVS, FNYEAQ. J was trimmed by 4 bases and V by 3 bases; bases with no gene match: 4. The CDR3 contains 14 residues. CDR3 in DNA: TGTGCCAGCAGCTTTGGACTAGTCGCAGATACGCAGTATTTT. It specifies CASSFGLVADTQYF. Using reference TRBV7-6 and TRBJ2-3 for the parts outside the CDR3, the full variable domain is GAGVSQSPRYKVTKRGQDVALRCDPISGHVSLYWYRQALGQGPEFLTYFNYEAQQDKSGLPNDRFSAERPEGSISTLTIQRTEQRDSAMYRCASSFGLVADTQYFGPGTRLTVL.

This clonotype occurred many times. This chain links TRBV3-1 with TRBJ2-7; 7 nucleotides line up with TRBD2. The junction had 3 bases not matched to a gene; V was cut back by 1 base and J by 3 bases. The CDR3 extends over 14 amino acids. CDR1 LGHDT and CDR2 YNNKEL come from the germline V gene (reference sequence). CDR3 residues: CASSQAGGHYEQYF. CDR3 in DNA: TGTGCCAGCAGCCAAGCGGGAGGTCACTACGAGCAGTACTTC.

This rearrangement joins TRBV6-5 to TRBJ2-7; 12 bases are a match to TRBD2. From germline, CDR1 is MNHEY and CDR2 SVGAGI. The CDR3 extends over 17 amino acids. The J segment lost 0 bases and the V segment lost 0 bases, leaving 3 bases of the junction unmatched. The CDR3: CASSYSTTSGGSYEQYF. The CDR3 DNA follows: TGTGCCAGCAGTTACTCGACGACTAGCGGGGGCTCCTACGAGCAGTACTTC.

This clonotype was counted many times. This rearrangement joins TRBV5-1 to TRBJ1-2; D gene unclear. The CDR3 is 14 residues long. In germline, CDR1 is SGHRS, CDR2 YFSETQ. V was clipped by 0 bases and J by 4 bases, with 10 bases between them. CDR3 residues: CASSLGSDTYGYTF. The CDR3 bases are TGCGCCAGCAGCTTGGGATCGGATACCTATGGCTACACCTTC.

The genes are TRBV5-5 and TRBJ2-1; D is perhaps TRBD1 (6 bases). V shed 8 bases and J shed 0 bases, with 12 bases lying between them. Germline loops: CDR1 SGHKS, CDR2 YYEKEE (reference sequence). The CDR3 sequence is 14 residues long. CDR3 sequence: CARRGTSSYNEQFF. The CDR3 bases are TGTGCCAGACGTGGGACAAGCTCCTACAATGAGCAGTTCTTC. The full variable domain, its missing parts supplied by reference TRBV5-5 and TRBJ2-1, is DAGVTQSPTHLIKTRGQQVTLRCSPISGHKSVSWYQQVLGQGPQFIFQYYEKEERGRGNFPDRFSARQFPNYSSELNVNALLLGDSALYLCARRGTSSYNEQFFGPGTRLTVL.

This sequence joins TRBV18 and TRBJ1-5; D uncertain. The CDR3 has 14 residues. Per germline, CDR1 KGHSH and CDR2 LQKENI. Trimming took 4 bases from V and 0 from J, leaving 7 bases between them. CDR3 protein: CASSLSHSNQPQHF. CDR3 in DNA: TGTGCCAGCTCACTCAGCCATAGCAATCAGCCCCAGCATTTT.

This clonotype has ten or more counts. The chain uses TRBV4-2 and TRBJ2-1, with D unclear. Germline CDR1 LGHNA, CDR2 YNFKEQ. The V end was cut by 1 base, the J end by 6 bases, with 13 bases between. CDR3 size: 15 residues. CDR3 residues: CASSQAVGTTNEQFF. In DNA form, the CDR3 reads TGTGCCAGCAGCCAAGCTGTAGGAACAACCAATGAGCAGTTCTTC.

J is TRBJ2-2 and V is TRBV7-3; 7 bases map to TRBD1. Per germline, CDR1 SGHTA and CDR2 FQGTGA. With 8 bases clipped from V and 5 bases from J, the junction kept 8 bases outside the gene matches. CDR3 length: 14 residues. The DNA for the CDR3 is TGTGCCAGCTCAAGGGGGCCCGGGACCGGGGAGCTGTTTTTT. Protein sequence: CASSRGPGTGELFF. The variable domain in full, completed from reference TRBV7-3 and TRBJ2-2, reads GAGVSQTPSNKVTEKGKYVELRCDPISGHTALYWYRQSLGQGPEFLIYFQGTGAADDSGLPNDRFFAVRPEGSVSTLKIQRTERGDSAVYLCASSRGPGTGELFFGEGSRLTVL.

This clonotype came up many times. The chain is built from TRBV12-3 or TRBV12-4 and TRBJ1-1; TRBD1 is a possible D gene (5 bases). The CDR3 is 13 residues long. Trimming removed 5 bases at V and 5 bases at J, with 12 bases between. The CDR3 DNA reads as TGTGCCAGCAGTACAGGACAAGGGACTGAAGCTTTCTTT. Residues: CASSTGQGTEAFF.

With regard to this clonotype: This clone may be a read error of a much larger clone one base away. The chain is built from TRBV27 and TRBJ2-7; D is tentatively TRBD1 or TRBD2 (5 bases each). The CDR3 is made up of 15 amino acids. V was shortened by 2 bases and J by 3 bases, with 14 bases between the two germline ends. Germline V gene lookup returns CDR1 MNHEY and CDR2 SMNVEV (reference sequence). The CDR3 nucleotides are TGTGCCAGCAGTTTAGGGGCAGGGAGCTTCTACGAGCAGTACTTC. Its protein product is CASSLGAGSFYEQYF.

This clonotype was detected many times. The chain combines TRBV15 with TRBJ2-5; no clear D. Germline V gene lookup returns CDR1 LNHNV and CDR2 YYDKDF (reference sequence). This CDR3 is built from 12 residues. The ends were cut back, 0 bases at V and 1 base at J, with 0 bases in the middle. The CDR3 sequence: CATSRDQETQYF. Here the CDR3 DNA reads TGTGCCACCAGCAGAGACCAAGAGACCCAGTACTTC.

This clonotype was counted many times. The genes are TRBV3-1 and TRBJ2-7, with 9 bases identical to TRBD2. The CDR3 totals 15 residues. V was pared by 4 bases and J by 4 bases, with 8 bases of the junction left unmatched. The germline V gene has CDR1 LGHDT and CDR2 YNNKEL (reference sequence). CDR3 amino acids: CASSLSGSFGYEQYF. The DNA for the CDR3 is TGTGCCAGCAGCCTTAGCGGGAGTTTTGGGTACGAGCAGTACTTC.

Worth noting for this clonotype: This may arise from a read error, as a much more abundant clone is one base away. J is TRBJ2-5 and V is TRBV12-3 or TRBV12-4; D uncertain. The CDR3 spans 14 residues. Trimming pared 1 base from V and 7 bases from J, leaving 13 bases between. The CDR3 spells CASSLGGMGGTQYF. The CDR3 DNA follows: TGTGCCAGCAGTTTAGGGGGAATGGGTGGGACCCAGTACTTC.

This clonotype was counted ten times or more. The chain combines TRBV20-1 with TRBJ2-1; 13 nucleotides line up with TRBD2. The trim removed 6 bases at V and 8 bases at J, leaving 10 bases unmatched. CDR3 length equals 15 residues. From germline, CDR1 is DFQATT and CDR2 SNEGSKA (reference sequence). CDR3 in amino acids: CSALPTSGRDDEQFF. CDR3 bases: TGCAGTGCCCTCCCCACTAGCGGGAGGGACGATGAGCAGTTCTTC.

This clonotype was seen many times. The chain couples TRBV20-1 to TRBJ2-2; 7 positions agree with TRBD1. Germline CDR1 and CDR2: DFQATT and SNEGSKA (reference sequence). The V and J ends lost 6 bases and 3 bases, in that order; junction bases with no gene match: 7. The CDR3 loop spans 14 amino acids. The CDR3 spells CSADKGTDTGELFF. CDR3 bases: TGCAGTGCCGACAAGGGGACAGACACCGGGGAGCTGTTTTTT.

This clonotype was found many times. The V and J genes are TRBV10-3 and TRBJ1-1; 7 nucleotides align to TRBD1. The V gene's germline CDR1 is ENHRY and CDR2 SYGVKD. J gave up 7 bases and V 4 bases, and 9 bases lay outside the gene matches. This CDR3 contains 14 residues. The CDR3 sequence is CAISGGQEWVEAFF. In nucleotides, the CDR3 is TGTGCCATCAGTGGAGGACAGGAATGGGTTGAAGCTTTCTTT.

The V gene is TRBV29-1, the J gene TRBJ2-6; 7 nucleotides match TRBD2. The V gene end was trimmed by 6 bases and the J gene end by 1 base; junction bases not matched to a gene: 3. The CDR3 spans 14 residues. Germline-derived CDR1 and CDR2 are SQVTM and ANQGSEA. In nucleotides, the CDR3 is TGCAGCGTCCCGCGGGAGTCTGGGGCCAACGTCCTGACTTTC. Its translation is CSVPRESGANVLTF.

In its sample, this clonotype was seen many times. The V and J genes are TRBV20-1 and TRBJ2-1; 14 bases agree with TRBD2. The CDR3 contains 16 residues. The V segment lost 3 bases and the J segment 4 bases; nucleotides outside the gene matches: 5. The germline V gene has CDR1 DFQATT and CDR2 SNEGSKA (reference sequence). CDR3 region: CSASRGTSGSYNEQFF. The CDR3 DNA follows: TGCAGTGCTAGCAGGGGGACTAGCGGGAGTTACAATGAGCAGTTCTTC.

CDR3 nucleotides: TGTGCCAGCGGAACGGAGGACACAGATACGCAGTATTTT. Translating it yields CASGTEDTDTQYF. The chain links TRBV7-8 to TRBJ2-3; possible D gene TRBD2, 5 bases. Germline V CDR1 and CDR2: SGHVS, FQNEAQ. CDR3 length: 13 amino acids. The V end lost 8 bases, the J end lost 2 bases, and 11 bases lay between the germline ends.

Points on this clonotype: The junction departs from germline at one end; a sequencing error may be responsible. V usage is TRBV7-2 and J usage is TRBJ2-7; D is unclear. The CDR3 is 12 amino acids. CDR1 is SGHTA, CDR2 FQGNSA, per germline. The CDR3 region has the DNA TGTGCCATCAGCTTAAGCGCCTCCGAGCAGTACTTC. Its protein is CAISLSASEQYF.

The chain employs TRBV20-1 and TRBJ2-7; D ambiguous. V was trimmed by 0 bases and J by 0 bases, leaving 15 bases between them. Germline CDR1 DFQATT, CDR2 SNEGSKA (reference sequence). CDR3 length equals 16 residues. The CDR3, as DNA: TGCAGTGCTAGAGATCTGGCTGTCCCGAGCTCCTACGAGCAGTACTTC. It encodes CSARDLAVPSSYEQYF.

The chain recombines TRBV12-3 or TRBV12-4 with TRBJ1-1; 7 nucleotides agree with TRBD1. The CDR3 consists of 14 residues. The J segment lost 1 base and the V segment lost 6 bases, leaving 5 bases of the junction unmatched. CDR3 region: CASRTGRGNTEAFF. As DNA, the CDR3 is TGTGCCAGCAGGACAGGGAGGGGGAACACTGAAGCTTTCTTT.

This chain links TRBV20-1 with TRBJ2-1; no definite D call. CDR1 and CDR2 from the germline V gene are DFQATT and SNEGSKA (reference sequence). V lost 2 bases to trimming and J lost 0 bases, with 17 bases between them. The CDR3 has 17 residues. The CDR3 DNA reads TGCAGTGCTAGACCCCGAGTAAAGCGTCCCTCCTACAATGAGCAGTTCTTC. Its translation: CSARPRVKRPSYNEQFF.

In DNA form, the CDR3 reads TGCGCCAGCAGCTTGGATGGGGACAGAACCTACGAGCAGTACTTC. Its protein product is CASSLDGDRTYEQYF. The gene calls are TRBV5-1 and TRBJ2-7, with 7 bases lining up with TRBD1. The CDR3 is 15 residues long. V trimming: 0 bases; J trimming: 2 bases; junction bases outside the gene matches: 5. CDR1 SGHRS and CDR2 YFSETQ come from the germline V gene.